A single TCR beta chain is shown here with its context. The study ran its PCR with 60 Vbeta and 13 Jbeta primers. Clones were read by immunoSEQ multiplex PCR, and TCRdb kept only the in-frame ones, dropping some. The sample table includes about 170,000 clones. The sample belongs to a study of cytomegalovirus exposure and HLA in healthy donors. This CDR3 comprises 12 residues. CDR1 and CDR2 (germline): SGDLS, YYNGEE. V lost 2 bases, J lost 6 bases, and 5 bases lay in between. The sequence came from a woman aged 55-69 years in good health and CMV-seronegative. Sequenced sample: PBMCs. The rearrangement joins TRBV9 to TRBJ2-2; D call uncertain. The CDR3 spells CASSVLAGELFF. CDR3 nucleotides: TGTGCCAGCAGCGTTTTAGCCGGGGAGCTGTTTTTT.